This T cell receptor beta chain was observed in a study of T cells in Graves' hyperthyroidism and ophthalmopathy. In this sample, this clonotype turned up a few times. Its antigen remains unknown. The ends were cut back, 6 bases at V and 2 bases at J, with 10 bases in the middle. Germline V gives CDR1 DFQATT, CDR2 SNEGSKA (reference sequence). The length of the CDR3 is 13 residues. Amplification of TCR beta CDR3 regions used RNA as the template. First-round RT-PCR targeting the TCR CDR3 was performed with the HTBI primer set. TCRdb fed the multiplex PCR reads into MiXCR, producing one record per CDR3 protein. The sample holds hundreds of thousands of distinct CDR3 sequences, roughly 15% seen once. Exclusion of patients followed from uncontrolled infection, other autoimmune disease, pregnancy or lactation. Study results and limitations: Ophthalmopathy was model-predicted a median roughly six months pre-onset. Most clonotypes that expanded in the thyroid above 0.001 also showed up in blood.

V gene TRBV20-1 combines with J gene TRBJ2-2, with D tentatively TRBD2 (6 bases). The sample was blood. This TCR came from a woman aged 40 to 50 with Graves' ophthalmopathy. This CDR3 is CSARDFNTGELFF. In DNA form, the CDR3 reads TGCAGTGCCCGGGACTTTAACACCGGGGAGCTGTTTTTT.